These 13 T cell receptor beta chains were sequenced from one sample in a study of blood T cell repertoires in COVID-19 (dated by TCRdb to the early 2020s). The library was built by means of the immunoSEQ multiplex PCR assay. TCRdb obtained this table from immuneACCESS and retained in-frame rearrangements with V and J assigned. These tables miss some clones; where compared with another copy, unresolved V genes account for less than half of the shortfall, and the remainder is unexplained. Counted in this sample were around 250,000 clones; roughly 88% of them appeared once. The ten biggest clones cover 9% to 15% of the sample. Sequenced: peripheral blood. These receptors all come from a man older than 75 with acute or convalescent COVID-19.

The chain joins TRBV18 to TRBJ2-7, with a possible D match to TRBD2 (7 bases). Germline V gives CDR1 KGHSH, CDR2 LQKENI. This CDR3 region has 13 residues. The V end was cut by 6 bases, the J end by 2 bases, with 11 bases between. CDR3 DNA: TGTGCCAGCTCTTTCGGGGGGCCCTACGAGCAGTACTTC. Translation gives CASSFGGPYEQYF.

The rearrangement links TRBV9 to TRBJ1-1, with 9 positions matching TRBD1. Losses at the gene ends were 4 bases for V and 10 bases for J; bases not matched to a gene: 11. CDR3 length: 14 residues. The germline CDR1 and CDR2 sequences are SGDLS and YYNGEE. The CDR3 region is CASSLSGTGRGAFF. Written as DNA, the CDR3 is TGTGCCAGCAGCCTATCCGGGACAGGGAGGGGAGCTTTCTTT.

J is TRBJ2-5 and V is TRBV2; 7 nucleotides line up with TRBD1. This CDR3 comprises 15 residues. Per the germline V gene, CDR1 is SNHLY and CDR2 is FYNNEI. V shed 5 bases and J 1 base; nucleotides not matched to a gene: 7. This CDR3 is CASSTGQARQETQYF. The CDR3 DNA follows: TGTGCCAGCAGTACTGGACAGGCGCGCCAAGAGACCCAGTACTTC.

J is TRBJ2-7 and V is TRBV9; 9 bases map to TRBD1. This CDR3 has 15 amino acids. After removal of 0 bases from V and 7 bases from J, the junction contained 8 bases not matched to a gene. Germline CDR1 reads SGDLS; CDR2 reads YYNGEE. Here the CDR3 reads CASSVEGTGNGEQYF. For the CDR3, the DNA is TGTGCCAGCAGCGTAGAAGGGACAGGGAATGGGGAGCAGTACTTC.

The gene calls are TRBV15 and TRBJ1-3; D gene unclear. Germline CDR1 reads LNHNV; CDR2 reads YYDKDF (reference sequence). The CDR3 is 13 amino acids. Between the trimmed V and J ends, which lost 3 bases and 7 bases, there was a span of 10 bases. CDR3 DNA: TGTGCCACCAGCAGCCATTTCGGGAACACCATATATTTT. Its translation: CATSSHFGNTIYF.

This sequence joins TRBV9 and TRBJ2-1; 8 nucleotides align to TRBD2. CDR3 length equals 14 residues. The germline V gene encodes CDR1 SGDLS and CDR2 YYNGEE. Unmatched junction bases numbered 8, after V lost 0 bases and J lost 12 bases. Here the CDR3 reads CASSVVGSGARQFF. The CDR3 DNA is TGTGCCAGCAGCGTAGTTGGTAGCGGGGCTCGGCAGTTCTTC.

Note on this clone: Other DNA variants within this sample encode the same CDR3. V gene TRBV12-5 combines with J gene TRBJ1-1; maybe TRBD1 (5 bases). This CDR3 spans 13 amino acids. Trimming took 5 bases from V and 1 from J, leaving 8 bases between them. Germline loops: CDR1 LGHNT, CDR2 FRNRAP. CDR3 sequence: CASGLGQNTEAFF. The CDR3 bases are TGTGCTAGTGGTCTCGGACAGAACACTGAAGCTTTCTTT.

The chain links TRBV29-1 to TRBJ2-7; D is perhaps TRBD2 (6 bases). The V end was cut by 4 bases, the J end by 0 bases, with 13 bases between. From germline, CDR1 is SQVTM and CDR2 ANQGSEA. The CDR3 extends over 14 amino acids. CDR3 sequence reads: CSVAASASSYEQYF. In DNA, the CDR3 is TGCAGCGTTGCGGCTAGCGCGAGCTCCTACGAGCAGTACTTC.

This chain uses TRBV3-1 (or the pseudogene TRBV3-2) with TRBJ1-1; no definite D call. The CDR3 contains 13 residues. V lost 4 bases, J lost 4 bases, and 10 bases lay in between. CDR1 and CDR2 from the germline V gene are LGHDT and YNNKEL (reference sequence). The CDR3: CASSRGLGTEAFF. For the CDR3, the DNA is TGTGCCAGCAGCCGAGGACTAGGCACTGAAGCTTTCTTT.

In this sample, this clone turned up once. The rearrangement uses TRBV11-1 and TRBJ2-1, with 7 bases fitting TRBD2. Germline V lookup: CDR1 SGHAT, CDR2 FQDESV (reference sequence). The CDR3 has 15 residues. Trimming cost V 3 bases and J 7 bases; bases outside gene matches: 9. The CDR3 reads CASSLDPAGSNEQFF. CDR3 DNA: TGTGCCAGCAGCTTGGATCCAGCGGGATCAAATGAGCAGTTCTTC.

The chain joins TRBV11-3 to TRBJ1-1; unclear D gene. Germline-derived CDR1 and CDR2 are SGHNT and YENEEA. CDR3 length: 14 amino acids. Trimming shortened V by 1 base and J by 0 bases, and 6 bases separated the two germline ends. The CDR3 nucleotides read TGTGCCAGCAGCTTAGGCGGGGTGAACACTGAAGCTTTCTTT. Translation gives CASSLGGVNTEAFF.

The chain links TRBV9 to TRBJ2-2, with 8 bases lining up with TRBD2. The J segment lost 3 bases and the V segment lost 4 bases, leaving 5 bases of the junction unmatched. This CDR3 region has 15 residues. CDR1 is SGDLS, CDR2 YYNGEE, per germline. The CDR3 reads CASSIPGGDTGELFF. The CDR3 DNA is TGTGCCAGCAGCATCCCCGGGGGGGACACCGGGGAGCTGTTTTTT.

This chain uses TRBV19 with TRBJ1-2; TRBD1 is a possible D gene (5 bases). This CDR3 comprises 13 residues. Trimming cost V 3 bases and J 7 bases, with 12 bases left between them. CDR1 and CDR2 (germline): LNHDA, SQIVND (reference sequence). CDR3 coding DNA: TGTGCCAGTAGTATTGCCCAGGGCTCTGGCTACACCTTC. Residues: CASSIAQGSGYTF.